This T cell receptor (beta chain) appears in the sequencing data of a study of Ad26.COV2.S vaccination and SARS-CoV-2 variants. The germline gives CDR1 SGHDN, CDR2 FVKESK. With 5 bases removed from V and 4 bases from J, the gap between germline ends came to 15 bases. The CDR3 is 15 amino acids. Measured with immunoSEQ multiplex PCR; TCRdb has only the in-frame clones, and not every one. The table records about 420,000 clones, more than 75% of them present only once. Treatment defined: around 19 received Ad26.COV2.S at low or high dose, single or two shots; roughly five received placebo; per-sample allocation not given. The samples were gathered on day 63 after the first injection of vaccine or placebo.

The sequence came from a person aged 18-65 years who received the Ad26.COV2.S COVID-19 vaccine or a placebo. This chain links TRBV14 with TRBJ1-3, with D possibly being TRBD1 (5 bases). The input for sequencing was peripheral blood, taken in a trial of Ad26.COV2.S vaccine versus placebo. The CDR3 loop reads CASSERRGRGNTIYF. Written as DNA, the CDR3 is TGTGCCAGCAGCGAGCGGAGGGGTAGGGGAAACACCATATATTTT.